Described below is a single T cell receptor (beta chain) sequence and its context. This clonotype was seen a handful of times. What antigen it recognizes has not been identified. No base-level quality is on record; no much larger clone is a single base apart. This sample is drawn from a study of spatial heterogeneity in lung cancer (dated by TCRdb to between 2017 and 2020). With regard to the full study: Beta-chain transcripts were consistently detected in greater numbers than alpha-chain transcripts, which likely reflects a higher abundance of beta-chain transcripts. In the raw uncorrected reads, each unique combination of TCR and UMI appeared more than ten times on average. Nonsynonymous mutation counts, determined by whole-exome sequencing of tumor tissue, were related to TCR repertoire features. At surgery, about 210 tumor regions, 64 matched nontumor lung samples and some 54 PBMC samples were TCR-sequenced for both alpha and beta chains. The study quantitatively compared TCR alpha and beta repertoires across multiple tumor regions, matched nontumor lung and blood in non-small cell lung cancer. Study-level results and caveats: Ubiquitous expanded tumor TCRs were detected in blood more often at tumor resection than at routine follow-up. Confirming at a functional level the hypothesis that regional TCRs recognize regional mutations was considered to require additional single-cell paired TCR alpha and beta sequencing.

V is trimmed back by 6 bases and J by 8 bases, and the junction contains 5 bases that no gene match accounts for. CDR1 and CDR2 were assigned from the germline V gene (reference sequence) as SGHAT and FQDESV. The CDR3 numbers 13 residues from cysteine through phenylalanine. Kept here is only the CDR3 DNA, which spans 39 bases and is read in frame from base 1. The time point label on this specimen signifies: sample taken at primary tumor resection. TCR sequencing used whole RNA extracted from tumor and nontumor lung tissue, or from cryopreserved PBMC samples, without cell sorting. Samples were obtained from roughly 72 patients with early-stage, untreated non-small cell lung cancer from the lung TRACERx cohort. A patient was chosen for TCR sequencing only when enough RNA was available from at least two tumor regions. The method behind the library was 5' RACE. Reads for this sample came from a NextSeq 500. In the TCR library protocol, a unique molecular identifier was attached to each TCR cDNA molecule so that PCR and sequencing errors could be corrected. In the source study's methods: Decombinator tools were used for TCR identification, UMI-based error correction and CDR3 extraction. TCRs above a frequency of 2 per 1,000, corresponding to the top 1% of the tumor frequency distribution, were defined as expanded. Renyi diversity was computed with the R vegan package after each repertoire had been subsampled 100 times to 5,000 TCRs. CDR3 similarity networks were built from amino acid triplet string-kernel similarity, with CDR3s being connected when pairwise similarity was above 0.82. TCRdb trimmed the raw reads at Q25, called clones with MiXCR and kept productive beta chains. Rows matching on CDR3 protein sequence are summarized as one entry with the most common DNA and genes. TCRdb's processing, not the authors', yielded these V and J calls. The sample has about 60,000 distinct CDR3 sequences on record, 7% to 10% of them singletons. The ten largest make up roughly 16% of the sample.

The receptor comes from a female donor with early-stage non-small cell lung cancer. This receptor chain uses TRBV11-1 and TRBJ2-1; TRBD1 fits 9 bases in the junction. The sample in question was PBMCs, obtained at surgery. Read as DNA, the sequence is TGTGCCAGCAGGCTAACAGGGGGCCATGAGCAGTTCTTC. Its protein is CASRLTGGHEQFF.